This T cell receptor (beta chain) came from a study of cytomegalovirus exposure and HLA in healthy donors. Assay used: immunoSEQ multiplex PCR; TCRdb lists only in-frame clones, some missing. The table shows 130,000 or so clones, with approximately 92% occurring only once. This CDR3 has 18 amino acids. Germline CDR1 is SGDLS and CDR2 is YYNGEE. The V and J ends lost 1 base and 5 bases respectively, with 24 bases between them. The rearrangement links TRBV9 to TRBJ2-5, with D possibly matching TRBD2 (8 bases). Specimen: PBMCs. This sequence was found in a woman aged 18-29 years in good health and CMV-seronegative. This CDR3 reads CASSVPRGSSGGVETQYF. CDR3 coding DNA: TGTGCCAGCAGCGTACCCAGGGGGTCCAGCGGGGGAGTGGAGACCCAGTACTTC.